This entry features one T cell receptor beta chain sequence. Its antigen is unknown. The sample originates from a study of vaccination effects on CD4 cells after COVID-19. Study results and limitations: Late post-vaccination, clones induced by infection and those induced by vaccine underwent marked clonal contraction.

This CDR3 has 15 amino acids. J gave up 6 bases and V 1 base, and 7 bases lay outside the gene matches. Germline V gene lookup returns CDR1 LNHNV and CDR2 YYDKDF (reference sequence). Sequencing used immunoSEQ multiplex PCR; TCRdb keeps in-frame clones, though not all of them. Of tens of thousands of clones in the sample, around 70% were seen once. Expansion with viral peptide pools was applied to antigen-specific CD4+ T cells by the ViraFEST assay prior to sequencing. Isolation of CD4+ T cells took place after around 10 days of culture. Vaccine recipients, nucleocapsid antibody negative, had no prior SARS-CoV-2 infection. Every well housed around 2 million PBMC, which grew in culture alongside 8.5 to 10 IU/ml IL-2 and roughly 9.8 ug/ml peptides.

The gene calls are TRBV15 and TRBJ1-2; TRBD1 aligns across 8 bases. The sequencing here drew on CD4+ T cells from PBMCs cultured with SARS-CoV-2 spike peptides, taken before COVID-19 vaccination. The sequence was obtained from a human donor who received a COVID-19 vaccine. CDR3 residues: CATSRVLTGEHGYTF. The CDR3 DNA follows: TGTGCCACCAGCAGAGTCCTGACAGGGGAGCATGGCTACACCTTC.